One and the same sample provided the 2 T cell receptor beta chains below, sequenced in a study of OX40 agonist ivuxolimab in advanced cancers. TCRdb keeps only in-frame clones here, not all; method: immunoSEQ multiplex PCR. The data contain about 77,000 clones, 90% to 95% of them singletons. Sequenced material: CD4+ or CD8+ T cells sorted from blood, taken in a trial of the OX40 agonist ivuxolimab. Receptor source: an adult with an advanced solid tumor such as melanoma, head and neck, liver or kidney cancer.

The rearrangement uses TRBV7-9 and TRBJ2-7; 7 bases match TRBD1. The CDR3 spans 14 residues. V shed 5 bases and J 4 bases; nucleotides not matched to a gene: 8. The germline CDR1 and CDR2 sequences are SEHNR and FQNEAQ (reference sequence). The CDR3 sequence is CASSTRGTEYEQYF. In nucleotides, the CDR3 is TGTGCCAGCAGCACCAGGGGGACAGAGTACGAGCAGTACTTC.

This chain joins TRBV5-6 and TRBJ2-1; D perhaps matches TRBD2 (5 bases). Trimming stripped 0 bases from V and 7 bases from J, with 14 bases between. The CDR3 is made up of 15 amino acids. Germline CDR1 is SGHDT and CDR2 is YYEEEE. In DNA, the CDR3 is TGTGCCAGCAGCTTGGGAGCGGTAGCGTTGAATGAGCAGTTCTTC. As protein: CASSLGAVALNEQFF.